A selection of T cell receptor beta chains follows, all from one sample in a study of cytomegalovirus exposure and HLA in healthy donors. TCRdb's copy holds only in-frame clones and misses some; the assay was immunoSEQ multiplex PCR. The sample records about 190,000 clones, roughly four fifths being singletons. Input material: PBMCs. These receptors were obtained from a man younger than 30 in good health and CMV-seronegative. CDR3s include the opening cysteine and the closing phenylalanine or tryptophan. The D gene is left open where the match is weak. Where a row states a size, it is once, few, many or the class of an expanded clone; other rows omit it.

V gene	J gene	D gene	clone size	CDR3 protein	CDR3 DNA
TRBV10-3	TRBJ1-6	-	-	CAISTSRGSNSPLHF	TGTGCCATCAGTACGAGCAGGGGATCCAATTCACCCCTCCACTTT
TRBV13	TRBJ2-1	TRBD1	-	CASSSPGTGALNEQFF	TGTGCCAGCAGCTCCCCGGGGACAGGAGCCCTGAATGAGCAGTTCTTC
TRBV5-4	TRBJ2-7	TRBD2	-	CASSLAELASGRGEQYF	TGTGCCAGCAGCTTGGCAGAGTTGGCTAGCGGGAGAGGCGAGCAGTACTTC
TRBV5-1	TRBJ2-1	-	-	CASSLRQGPYNEQFF	TGCGCCAGCAGCTTGAGGCAGGGCCCTTACAATGAGCAGTTCTTC
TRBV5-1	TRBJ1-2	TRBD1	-	CASSPEGTDYGYTF	TGCGCCAGCTCCCCAGAAGGGACAGACTATGGCTACACCTTC
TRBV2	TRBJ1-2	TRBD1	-	CASSEDPNRGSGYTF	TGTGCCAGCAGTGAAGACCCGAACAGGGGAAGTGGCTACACCTTC
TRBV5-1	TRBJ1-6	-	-	CASSTRGGVNSPLHF	TGCGCCAGCAGCACCCGGGGGGGGGTAAATTCACCCCTCCACTTT
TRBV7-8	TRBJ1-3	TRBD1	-	CASSERTGRAGNTIYF	TGTGCCAGCAGCGAGCGGACAGGGCGGGCTGGAAACACCATATATTTT
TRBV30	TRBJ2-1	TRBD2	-	CARSGSSYNEQFF	TGTGCCCGGAGCGGGAGCTCCTACAATGAGCAGTTCTTC
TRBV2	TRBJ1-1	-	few	CASTYIQRTEAFF	TGTGCCAGCACTTACATACAGCGGACTGAAGCTTTCTTT
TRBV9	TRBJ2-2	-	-	CASSVVGVLAGGELFF	TGTGCCAGCAGCGTAGTTGGGGTTCTAGCCGGAGGGGAGCTGTTTTTT
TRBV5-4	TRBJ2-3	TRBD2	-	CASSLGLAGADTQYF	TGTGCCAGCAGCTTGGGACTAGCGGGGGCAGATACGCAGTATTTT
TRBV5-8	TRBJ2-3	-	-	CASSPRLSSLDTQYF	TGTGCCAGCAGCCCGCGTTTAAGTAGCTTGGATACGCAGTATTTT
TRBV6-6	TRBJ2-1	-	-	CASSFNNEQFF	TGTGCCAGCAGTTTCAACAATGAGCAGTTCTTC
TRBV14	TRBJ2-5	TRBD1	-	CASSPLGQGMETQYF	TGTGCCAGCAGCCCCTTGGGACAGGGGATGGAGACCCAGTACTTC
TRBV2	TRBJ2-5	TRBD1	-	CASSEGTVQETQYF	TGTGCCAGCAGTGAGGGGACAGTACAAGAGACCCAGTACTTC
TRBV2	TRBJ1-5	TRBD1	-	CASSEGDRLLSADQPQHF	TGTGCCAGCAGTGAAGGGGACAGGTTACTAAGTGCGGATCAGCCCCAGCATTTT
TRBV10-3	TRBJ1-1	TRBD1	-	CAISGPRQGMNTEAFF	TGTGCCATCAGTGGCCCCAGACAGGGGATGAACACTGAAGCTTTCTTT
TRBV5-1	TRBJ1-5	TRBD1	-	CASSRRGPGLGQPQHF	TGCGCCAGCAGCCGCAGGGGGCCAGGTTTGGGTCAGCCCCAGCATTTT
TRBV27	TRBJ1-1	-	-	CASTAGVPTLNTEAFF	TGTGCCAGCACCGCAGGGGTGCCTACCCTGAACACTGAAGCTTTCTTT
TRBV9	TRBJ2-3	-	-	CASSSPAIPRGTDTQYF	TGTGCCAGCAGCAGCCCGGCTATCCCTAGGGGTACAGATACGCAGTATTTT
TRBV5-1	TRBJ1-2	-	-	CASSTPGQKNYGYTF	TGCGCCAGCAGCACACCGGGACAAAAGAACTATGGCTACACCTTC
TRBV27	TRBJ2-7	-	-	CASRPPHATSSYEQYF	TGTGCCAGCAGACCACCCCACGCAACCAGCTCCTACGAGCAGTACTTC
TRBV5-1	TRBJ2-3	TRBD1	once	CASSLTGTGPYTDTQYF	TGCGCCAGCAGCTTAACCGGGACAGGGCCCTACACAGATACGCAGTATTTT
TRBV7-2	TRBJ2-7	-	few	CASSLGVRNPYEQYF	TGTGCCAGCAGCTTAGGCGTGCGGAACCCCTACGAGCAGTACTTC
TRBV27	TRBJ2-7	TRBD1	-	CASSSYDRGRVYEQYF	TGTGCCAGCAGTTCCTATGACAGGGGGCGCGTGTACGAGCAGTACTTC
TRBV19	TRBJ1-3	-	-	CASRPTGTSGNTIYF	TGTGCCAGTAGGCCGACAGGCACCTCTGGAAACACCATATATTTT
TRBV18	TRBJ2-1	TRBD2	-	CASSPLGASGGEQFF	TGTGCCAGCTCACCACTTGGGGCTAGCGGGGGAGAGCAGTTCTTC
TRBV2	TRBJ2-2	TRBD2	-	CASSGTSGMAGELFF	TGTGCCAGCAGTGGGACTAGCGGGATGGCCGGGGAGCTGTTTTTT
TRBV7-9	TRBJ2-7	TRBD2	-	CASSLGVAGAAMNEQYF	TGTGCCAGCAGCTTAGGGGTAGCGGGAGCCGCGATGAACGAGCAGTACTTC
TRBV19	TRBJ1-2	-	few	CASSEQGLYGYTF	TGTGCCAGTAGTGAGCAGGGCCTTTATGGCTACACCTTC
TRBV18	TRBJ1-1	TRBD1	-	CASSPETGGTEAFF	TGTGCCAGCTCACCAGAGACAGGGGGTACTGAAGCTTTCTTT
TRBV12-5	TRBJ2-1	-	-	CASGLGFALLGVEQFF	TGTGCTAGTGGTTTGGGCTTTGCCCTGCTAGGGGTTGAGCAGTTCTTC
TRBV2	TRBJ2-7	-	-	CASSESVVSSSTYEQYF	TGTGCCAGCAGTGAAAGCGTTGTTTCTTCCTCGACCTACGAGCAGTACTTC
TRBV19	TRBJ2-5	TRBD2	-	CASSDAGASGTETQYF	TGTGCCAGTAGTGACGCGGGGGCTAGCGGGACGGAGACCCAGTACTTC
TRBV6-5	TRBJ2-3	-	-	CASSYSRRETQYF	TGTGCCAGCAGTTACTCGAGGCGGGAAACGCAGTATTTT
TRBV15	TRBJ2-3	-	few	CATSRVIDTQYF	TGTGCCACCAGCAGAGTAATAGATACGCAGTATTTT
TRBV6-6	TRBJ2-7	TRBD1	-	CASSYSLGTERYEQYF	TGTGCCAGCAGTTACTCTCTTGGGACAGAGAGGTACGAGCAGTACTTC
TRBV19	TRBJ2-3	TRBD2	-	CASSKLAGGPADTQYF	TGTGCCAGTAGTAAACTAGCGGGGGGGCCCGCAGATACGCAGTATTTT
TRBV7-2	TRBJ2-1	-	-	CASSWRDRVTNEQFF	TGTGCCAGCAGCTGGAGGGACAGAGTCACCAATGAGCAGTTCTTC
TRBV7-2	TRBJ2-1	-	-	CASRWGNYNEQFF	TGTGCCAGCAGATGGGGCAACTACAATGAGCAGTTCTTC
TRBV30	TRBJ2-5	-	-	CAWSGRDQETQYF	TGTGCCTGGAGTGGGAGGGATCAAGAGACCCAGTACTTC
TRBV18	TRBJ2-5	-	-	CASSPGESQETQYF	TGTGCCAGCTCACCGGGAGAGTCCCAAGAGACCCAGTACTTC
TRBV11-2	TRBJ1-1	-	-	CASSENSVAEAFF	TGTGCCAGCAGCGAAAATTCGGTCGCTGAAGCTTTCTTT
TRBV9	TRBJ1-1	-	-	CASSVDSYTEAFF	TGTGCCAGCAGCGTCGACTCGTACACTGAAGCTTTCTTT
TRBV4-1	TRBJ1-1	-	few	CASARGARGGRDTEAFF	TGCGCCAGCGCAAGGGGGGCCCGGGGGGGGCGGGACACTGAAGCTTTCTTT
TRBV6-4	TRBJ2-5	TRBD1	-	CARLFGTEQETQYF	TGTGCCAGGCTATTCGGGACAGAGCAAGAGACCCAGTACTTC
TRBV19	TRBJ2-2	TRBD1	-	CASSEGGQGTGELFF	TGTGCCAGTAGTGAAGGGGGCCAGGGCACCGGGGAGCTGTTTTTT
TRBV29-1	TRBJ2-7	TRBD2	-	CSASGLGPYEQYF	TGCAGCGCTTCGGGACTAGGGCCCTACGAGCAGTACTTC
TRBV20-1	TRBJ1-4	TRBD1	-	CSAADRKGRHF	TGCAGTGCCGCGGACAGGAAGGGCCGTCATTTT
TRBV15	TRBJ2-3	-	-	CATSSPPQDIIADTQYF	TGTGCCACCAGCTCTCCCCCCCAGGACATCATTGCGGATACGCAGTATTTT
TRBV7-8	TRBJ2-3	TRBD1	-	CASITGAGPDTQYF	TGTGCCAGCATTACAGGGGCGGGCCCGGATACGCAGTATTTT
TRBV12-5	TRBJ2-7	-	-	CASGLVPRREQYF	TGTGCTAGTGGTTTGGTACCCCGCAGGGAGCAGTACTTC